The next 8 T cell receptor beta chains were all read from a single sample in a study of type 1 and type 2 diabetes patients. The PCR template was genomic DNA. Amplification of the beta chain CDR3 used 30 forward and 13 reverse multiplex primers. TCRdb independently ran MiXCR on the multiplex PCR reads; one entry per CDR3 protein. The sample holds around 300,000 distinct CDR3 sequences, roughly 44% seen once. The sequenced sample was peripheral blood mononuclear cells (PBMCs). These receptors all stem from a man aged 18 to 30 with type 2 diabetes.

This clonotype was picked up a small number of times. The genes are TRBV30 and TRBJ2-1; no definite D call. Germline CDR1 GTSNPN, CDR2 SVGIG (reference sequence). V was cut by 3 bases and J by 3 bases, with 15 bases left in between. The CDR3 extends over 15 amino acids. The CDR3 DNA reads as TGTGCCTGGAGGGTCCTTACTGGCCGCTACAATGAGCAGTTCTTC. Its translation is CAWRVLTGRYNEQFF.

As regards this clonotype: This may be a read error, as it is one base from a much larger clone. The chain uses TRBV27 and TRBJ2-7; 10 bases fit TRBD1. V lost 10 bases and J lost 5; bases outside the gene matches: 8. The germline V gene encodes CDR1 MNHEY and CDR2 SMNVEV (reference sequence). The CDR3 totals 13 residues. CDR3 sequence reads: CANRTGGVNEQYF. Here the CDR3 DNA reads TGTGCCAACAGGACAGGGGGTGTGAACGAGCAGTACTTC.

This clonotype has a handful of counts. The chain has TRBV24-1 and TRBJ1-1; no firm D call. The CDR3 is 13 amino acids. The germline V gene encodes CDR1 KGHDR and CDR2 SFDVKD. Trimming cost V 5 bases and J 8 bases, with 14 bases left between them. The CDR3 DNA reads as TGTGCCACCAGTGGCCAATCGACGGACGAAGCTTTCTTT. This encodes CATSGQSTDEAFF.

This chain uses TRBV14 with TRBJ2-7; D remains ambiguous. CDR1 and CDR2 from the germline V gene are SGHDN and FVKESK. The CDR3 has 12 amino acids. V lost 4 bases to trimming and J lost 4 bases, with 8 bases between them. The CDR3 is CASSPSGYEQYF. The DNA for the CDR3 is TGTGCCAGCAGCCCCTCTGGGTACGAGCAGTACTTC.

The chain employs TRBV6-5 and TRBJ1-2, with D maybe TRBD1 (5 bases). The V end lost 2 bases, the J end lost 5 bases, and 15 bases lay between the germline ends. Germline V gene data show CDR1 as MNHEY and CDR2 as SVGAGI. This CDR3 comprises 15 residues. In DNA form, the CDR3 reads TGTGCCAGCAGTTACCTGTCCCGGGACTTTTATGGCTACACCTTC. It encodes CASSYLSRDFYGYTF.

This chain connects TRBV5-1 to TRBJ1-1; 7 bases are a match to TRBD1. The CDR3 sequence is 15 residues long. Germline V gene data show CDR1 as SGHRS and CDR2 as YFSETQ. V was pared by 4 bases and J by 1 base, with 7 bases of the junction left unmatched. CDR3 nucleotide sequence: TGCGCCAGCAGCACTACCGGGACAGAGAACACTGAAGCTTTCTTT. Protein sequence: CASSTTGTENTEAFF.

About this clonotype: At one boundary the junction diverges from the germline segment, which might be a read error. The chain employs TRBV7-9 and TRBJ2-5; D gene uncertain. The CDR3 consists of 11 residues. Germline values: CDR1 SEHNR, CDR2 FQNEAQ (reference sequence). As DNA, the CDR3 is TGTGCCAGCAGCTTAGAGCTGACCCGGTACTTC. Amino acids: CASSLELTRYF.

This chain connects TRBV7-9 to TRBJ1-1, with D maybe TRBD1 (5 bases). The germline CDR1 and CDR2 sequences are SEHNR and FQNEAQ (reference sequence). V gave up 6 bases and J gave up 4 bases, with 18 bases separating them. This CDR3 is 15 amino acids long. CDR3 loop: CASSPGRGGPTEAFF. DNA for the CDR3: TGTGCCAGCAGTCCCGGACGGGGGGGTCCCACTGAAGCTTTCTTT.